Listed below are T cell receptor beta chains from one sample, sequenced in a study of blood T cell repertoires in COVID-19. Only in-frame clones appear in the TCRdb table, and some are missing; sequencing was by immunoSEQ multiplex PCR. The profile shows 140,000 to 150,000 clones, roughly 88% of them singletons. The sample was PBMCs or T cells enriched from blood (not recorded which). These TCRs come from a man in his forties or fifties who had recovered from COVID-19. Each CDR3 is given with its conserved first and last residue. D genes are given only for firm matches. Only part of the rows carry a size: once, few, many, or a class if the clone is expanded.

j_gene,abundance,d_gene,v_gene,CDR3aa,CDR3nt
TRBJ2-1,-,TRBD2,TRBV2,CASRERGARDEQFF,TGTGCCAGCCGGGAGCGGGGGGCCAGGGATGAGCAGTTCTTC
TRBJ1-2,-,-,TRBV27,CASSSHSEGRGGYTF,TGTGCCAGCAGCTCCCATTCCGAGGGGAGGGGCGGCTACACCTTC
TRBJ1-2,-,-,TRBV28,CASSSWTVLNYGYTF,TGTGCCAGCAGTTCTTGGACAGTACTCAACTATGGCTACACCTTC
TRBJ2-1,once,-,TRBV12-3/TRBV12-4,CASRYHSNEQFF,TGTGCCAGCCGCTATCATTCCAATGAGCAGTTCTTC
TRBJ1-2,-,-,TRBV19,CASGQSLRGYTF,TGTGCCAGCGGACAGAGCTTGCGAGGCTACACCTTC
TRBJ1-5,-,-,TRBV19,CASSIAGLYSNQPQHF,TGTGCCAGTAGTATAGCTGGGCTTTATAGCAATCAGCCCCAGCATTTT
TRBJ2-5,-,-,TRBV7-3,CASSLMSGGETQYF,TGTGCCAGCAGCTTAATGTCAGGAGGAGAGACCCAGTACTTC
TRBJ1-3,-,TRBD1,TRBV3-1/TRBV3-2,CASSQVRDRVRVSGNTIYF,TGTGCCAGCAGCCAAGTCCGGGACAGGGTTAGGGTCTCTGGAAACACCATATATTTT
TRBJ1-4,-,-,TRBV13,CASSFQGTADEKLFF,TGTGCCAGCAGTTTTCAGGGGACGGCGGATGAAAAACTGTTTTTT
TRBJ2-3,-,-,TRBV28,CASSQRGTTSGTQYF,TGTGCCAGCAGTCAGAGGGGGACCACCTCAGGTACGCAGTATTTT
TRBJ2-3,-,-,TRBV9,CASSVLDSPTDTQYF,TGTGCCAGCAGCGTACTGGACAGCCCCACGGATACGCAGTATTTT
TRBJ2-1,-,TRBD1,TRBV18,CASSAPTGGAYDEQFF,TGTGCCAGCTCAGCGCCTACAGGGGGCGCTTATGATGAGCAGTTCTTC
TRBJ2-1,once,TRBD1,TRBV7-2,CASSLTNRGQSNEQFF,TGTGCCAGCAGCTTAACCAACAGGGGGCAAAGCAATGAGCAGTTCTTC
TRBJ2-7,-,-,TRBV7-2,CASSLGQGLNYEQYF,TGTGCCAGCAGCTTAGGACAGGGACTTAACTACGAGCAGTACTTC
TRBJ2-5,once,TRBD1,TRBV7-2,CASSRAGTGAVGETQYF,TGTGCCAGCAGCCGCGCGGGGACAGGGGCGGTGGGTGAGACCCAGTACTTC
TRBJ2-7,-,-,TRBV24-1,CATRPTGGTGEQYF,TGTGCCACCAGACCGACAGGTGGAACCGGGGAGCAGTACTTC
TRBJ2-1,-,TRBD1,TRBV7-3,CASSLKQGAGYEQFF,TGTGCCAGCAGCTTAAAACAGGGGGCTGGGTATGAGCAGTTCTTC
TRBJ1-6,-,TRBD1,TRBV28,CASKDDFVRGLNSPLHF,TGTGCCAGTAAAGACGATTTTGTCAGGGGGTTAAATTCACCCCTCCACTTT
TRBJ1-2,-,-,TRBV29-1,CSVRLNTHGYTF,TGCAGCGTGCGACTGAACACGCACGGCTACACCTTC
TRBJ1-5,-,-,TRBV28,CASSFLKSQGNQPQHF,TGTGCCAGCAGTTTCCTGAAATCACAGGGAAATCAGCCCCAGCATTTT
TRBJ2-3,-,TRBD2,TRBV7-9,CASSLAAGGADTQYF,TGTGCCAGCAGCTTAGCCGCGGGGGGCGCAGATACGCAGTATTTT
TRBJ1-1,once,TRBD1,TRBV18,CASSPAGGFDAEAFF,TGTGCCAGCTCACCAGCAGGGGGCTTTGACGCTGAAGCTTTCTTT
TRBJ2-3,-,TRBD2,TRBV10-3,CAISFGLAGVGDTQYF,TGTGCCATCAGTTTCGGACTAGCGGGGGTGGGAGATACGCAGTATTTT
TRBJ2-7,-,TRBD1,TRBV5-1,CASSGGQPTYSYEQYF,TGCGCCAGCAGCGGGGGACAGCCGACCTACTCCTACGAGCAGTACTTC
TRBJ2-1,-,TRBD2,TRBV4-1,CASSQPISGLAYNEQFF,TGCGCCAGCAGCCAACCAATATCAGGACTAGCCTACAATGAGCAGTTCTTC
TRBJ1-5,-,-,TRBV20-1,CSASYLGQTNQPQHF,TGCAGTGCTAGTTATCTCGGACAGACCAATCAGCCCCAGCATTTT
TRBJ2-7,few,-,TRBV7-2,CASSLPVLDEQYF,TGTGCCAGCAGCTTACCGGTACTCGACGAGCAGTACTTC
TRBJ2-4,-,-,TRBV5-4,CASSRDGGDRYF,TGTGCCAGCAGCCGCGACGGAGGAGACCGGTACTTC
TRBJ1-1,-,-,TRBV4-2,CASTQFAKGGMNTEAFF,TGTGCCAGTACCCAGTTCGCAAAGGGGGGGATGAACACTGAAGCTTTCTTT
TRBJ2-2,-,-,TRBV3-1/TRBV3-2,CASSQYGRNTGELFF,TGTGCCAGCAGCCAATATGGGAGGAACACCGGGGAGCTGTTTTTT
TRBJ2-1,few,TRBD2,TRBV9,CASSLSGSSYNEQFF,TGTGCCAGCAGCCTTAGCGGGAGTTCCTACAATGAGCAGTTCTTC
TRBJ1-1,-,TRBD1,TRBV28,CASSLITGGAFF,TGTGCCAGCAGTTTGATTACAGGGGGCGCTTTCTTT
TRBJ2-1,-,-,TRBV10-3,CAIREQSSYNEQFF,TGTGCCATCAGGGAACAGAGCTCCTACAATGAGCAGTTCTTC
TRBJ2-7,-,-,TRBV14,CASSRDGVSYEQYF,TGTGCCAGCAGCCGAGACGGGGTCTCCTACGAGCAGTACTTC
TRBJ1-1,once,-,TRBV3-1/TRBV3-2,CASSPRWVSGAPTEAFF,TGTGCCAGCAGCCCAAGATGGGTCTCAGGGGCGCCCACTGAAGCTTTCTTT